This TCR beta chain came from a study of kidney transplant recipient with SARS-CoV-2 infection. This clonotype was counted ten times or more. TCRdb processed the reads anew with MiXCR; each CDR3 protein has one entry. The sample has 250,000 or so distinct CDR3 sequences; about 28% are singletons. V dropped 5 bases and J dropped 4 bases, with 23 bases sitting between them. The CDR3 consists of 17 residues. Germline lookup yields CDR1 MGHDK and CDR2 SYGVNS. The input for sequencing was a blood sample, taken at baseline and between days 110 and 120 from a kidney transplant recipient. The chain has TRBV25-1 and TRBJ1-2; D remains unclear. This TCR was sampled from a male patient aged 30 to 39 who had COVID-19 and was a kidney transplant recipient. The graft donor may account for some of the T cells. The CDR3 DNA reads TGTGCCAGCAGTATAAGCTCAGAACTGGGAAAGACCTATGGCTACACCTTC. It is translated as CASSISSELGKTYGYTF.